The present T cell receptor beta chain was sequenced within a study of identical twins (dated by TCRdb to about 2016). As for the study more broadly: To test whether fetal clonotypes persist, this study deep-sequenced TCR alpha and beta repertoires from monozygotic twins, from unrelated adults of various ages, and from cord blood. To rule out contamination, replicate twin experiments were performed at different times with different library preparation protocols.

Every donor was a healthy Caucasian. The twin cohort consisted of three pairs of female monozygotic twins, all aged about 18 to 30 years. Miltenyi CD45RO+ enrichment and human naive T-cell isolation kits were used to isolate memory (CD45RO+) and naive T cells from PBMC. CDR1 and CDR2 are drawn from the germline V gene: MNHNS, SASEGT. CDR3 length: 14 amino acids, cysteine to phenylalanine. Of all the DNA, just the CDR3 is kept, 42 bases in frame from base 1. V and J are truncated by 0 bases and 6 bases respectively, leaving an intervening sequence of 11 bases. Overall study outcomes, separate from this receptor: Conclusions relied on cross-sectional statistical analysis, since the same donors could not be followed over many years. In monozygotic twins, out-of-frame TCR alpha sharing was systematically underestimated by recombination models, although the models agreed with sharing between unrelated individuals. A weaker excess of twin sharing was found in beta out-of-frame sequences because the signal-to-noise ratio was lowered by fewer shared sequences. Zero-insertion analyses could be partly confounded by invariant T cells such as MAIT and iNKT, although diverse VJ usage argued against such confounding for most clonotypes. Abundant cord blood beta clonotypes carried fewer insertions; young adult naive repertoires showed a weaker similar trend, while memory repertoires showed none. Out-of-frame TCR alpha sequences shared between twins showed an excess of low generation-probability sequences compared with coincidental sharing between unrelated individuals.

The library was built by means of 5' RACE. TCRdb records Illumina HiSeq 2000 as the sequencer. A universal primer binding site was added through template switching, and the final cDNA carried a unique molecular identifier so that TCR cDNA molecules could be counted accurately. First-strand cDNA for TCR alpha and beta chains was synthesized from specific primers in the conserved constant-segment region. To control for contamination, each cDNA library was double barcoded with a SMART-Mk sample barcode plus Illumina barcodes. TruSeq adapter sequences along with Illumina sample barcodes were introduced in two successive PCR steps. The Illumina HiSeq platform was used with custom primers to sequence TCR alpha and beta cDNA libraries. As for the original processing: MiGEC was used to process raw reads and extract unique molecular identifiers, and MiXCR was used to find CDR3 positions. For each individual, recombination models were inferred using an EM algorithm with the repgenHMM and IGoR tools. The analysis of shared clonotypes was done with the tcR package in R, with sharing normalized by the product of cloneset sizes. Out-of-frame nonproductive sequences were analyzed to study raw recombination free of thymic and clonal selection effects. TCRdb reprocessing: public reads trimmed at Q25 with fastp, clones called with MiXCR, in-frame beta chains kept. Entries are consolidated by CDR3 protein sequence, retaining the most common genes and DNA. These V and J calls rely on TCRdb rather than the paper's analysis. Recorded for this sample are hundreds of thousands of distinct CDR3 sequences; around 8.1% of them occurred a single time. Less than 2% of the sample goes to the ten largest clones.

This clonotype has a handful of counts. The target of this receptor is not known. No base quality information exists; no much larger clone differs at one position. Separately, the same data were catalogued under a study of yellow fever vaccine responses in identical twins. Taken from the second paper: The T cell response to vaccination in identical twins was reported by the authors to appear partly convergent and partly personalized. In identical twins, the study followed T cell clones that responded to the vaccine with precision.

Sequenced material: memory (CD45RO+) T cells sorted from blood. The sample's cell subset or site label, decoded: CD45RO+ enriched T cells. The clonotype comes from a woman aged 18-35 years in good health. The sequence joins TRBV6-1 to TRBJ1-2; a confident D gene designation cannot be given. Here is the DNA: TGTGCCAGCAGTGAAGCGCTTATCTCGGATGGCTACACCTTC. It codes for CASSEALISDGYTF.